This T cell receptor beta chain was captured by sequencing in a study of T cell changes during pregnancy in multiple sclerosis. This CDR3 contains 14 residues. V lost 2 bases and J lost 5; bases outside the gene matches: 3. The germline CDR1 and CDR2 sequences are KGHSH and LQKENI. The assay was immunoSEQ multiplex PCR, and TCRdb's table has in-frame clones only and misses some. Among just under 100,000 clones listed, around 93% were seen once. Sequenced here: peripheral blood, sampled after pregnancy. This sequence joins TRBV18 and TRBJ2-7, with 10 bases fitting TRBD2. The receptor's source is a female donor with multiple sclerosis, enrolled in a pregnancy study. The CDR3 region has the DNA TGTGCCAGCTCACCAATGCTAGCGGGAGACGAGCAGTACTTC. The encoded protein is CASSPMLAGDEQYF.